This is a list of T cell receptor beta chains from one sample in a study of graft-versus-host responses after intestinal transplantation. Profiling relied on immunoSEQ multiplex PCR, and the TCRdb table lists in-frame clones only, not all of them. Of tens of thousands of clones in the sample, about 95% were seen once. These TCRs' antigens remain unknown. Sequences were derived from unstimulated CD8+ T cells sorted from spleen or lymph node cells, sampled before transplant. The receptors shown here come from a human donor who was the organ donor for an intestinal transplant. Each CDR3 is given with its conserved first and last residue. Each record gives: D gene, J gene, clone size, V gene, CDR3 protein, CDR3 DNA. The D gene is left open where the match is weak. Some rows mark clone size as missing; the rest say once, few, many or name a class of expanded clone.

D gene: -
J gene: TRBJ1-1
clone size: -
V gene: TRBV5-4
CDR3 protein: CASSLVVGGTEAFF
CDR3 DNA: TGTGCCAGCAGCTTGGTAGTCGGGGGCACTGAAGCTTTCTTT

D gene: TRBD1
J gene: TRBJ2-7
clone size: -
V gene: TRBV11-2
CDR3 protein: CASSHMTGTGGQYEQYF
CDR3 DNA: TGCGCCAGCAGCCACATGACCGGGACAGGGGGCCAATACGAGCAGTACTTC

D gene: TRBD2
J gene: TRBJ2-3
clone size: -
V gene: TRBV6-5
CDR3 protein: CASHNGGASDTQYF
CDR3 DNA: TGTGCCAGCCATAACGGGGGGGCATCAGATACGCAGTATTTT

D gene: -
J gene: TRBJ1-4
clone size: -
V gene: TRBV7-6
CDR3 protein: CASSLAFGGDATNEKLFF
CDR3 DNA: TGTGCCAGCAGCTTAGCGTTTGGGGGGGATGCAACTAATGAAAAACTGTTTTTT

D gene: -
J gene: TRBJ1-2
clone size: -
V gene: TRBV11-2
CDR3 protein: CASSLAGANYGYTF
CDR3 DNA: TGTGCCAGCAGCTTGGCAGGGGCTAACTATGGCTACACCTTC

D gene: -
J gene: TRBJ2-1
clone size: -
V gene: TRBV7-3
CDR3 protein: CASSRGGTPNEQFF
CDR3 DNA: TGTGCCAGCAGCCGGGGCGGGACACCCAATGAGCAGTTCTTC

D gene: -
J gene: TRBJ2-1
clone size: -
V gene: TRBV28
CDR3 protein: CASKLGLGYNEQFF
CDR3 DNA: TGTGCCAGCAAGCTTGGGTTGGGTTACAATGAGCAGTTCTTC

D gene: TRBD1
J gene: TRBJ2-7
clone size: -
V gene: TRBV28
CDR3 protein: CASSFPRDSSYEQYF
CDR3 DNA: TGTGCCAGCAGTTTCCCCCGGGACAGCTCCTACGAGCAGTACTTC

D gene: -
J gene: TRBJ1-1
clone size: -
V gene: TRBV9
CDR3 protein: CASSGVLNTEAFF
CDR3 DNA: TGTGCCAGCAGCGGGGTCCTGAACACTGAAGCTTTCTTT

D gene: TRBD2
J gene: TRBJ2-3
clone size: -
V gene: TRBV7-2
CDR3 protein: CASSLVAGGTDTQYF
CDR3 DNA: TGTGCCAGCAGCTTAGTAGCGGGGGGGACAGATACGCAGTATTTT

D gene: -
J gene: TRBJ1-1
clone size: -
V gene: TRBV5-1
CDR3 protein: CASSQFGETMNTEAFF
CDR3 DNA: TGCGCCAGCAGCCAATTCGGGGAGACTATGAACACTGAAGCTTTCTTT

D gene: -
J gene: TRBJ1-1
clone size: -
V gene: TRBV7-9
CDR3 protein: CASSLALGQGDTEAFF
CDR3 DNA: TGTGCCAGCAGCTTAGCGCTCGGGCAGGGAGACACTGAAGCTTTCTTT

D gene: TRBD1
J gene: TRBJ1-2
clone size: -
V gene: TRBV11-2
CDR3 protein: CASSLGTGPGYTF
CDR3 DNA: TGTGCCAGCAGCTTAGGGACAGGGCCTGGCTACACCTTC

D gene: TRBD1
J gene: TRBJ1-2
clone size: once
V gene: TRBV13
CDR3 protein: CASSSNRGGYTF
CDR3 DNA: TGTGCCAGCAGCTCGAACAGGGGCGGCTACACCTTC

D gene: -
J gene: TRBJ2-7
clone size: -
V gene: TRBV7-9
CDR3 protein: CASSPGGYEQYF
CDR3 DNA: TGTGCCAGCAGCCCTGGGGGATACGAGCAGTACTTC

D gene: TRBD2
J gene: TRBJ2-3
clone size: -
V gene: TRBV9
CDR3 protein: CASSVGAGSYTDTQYF
CDR3 DNA: TGTGCCAGCAGCGTTGGAGCGGGGTCGTACACAGATACGCAGTATTTT